The T cell receptor (beta chain) under discussion was sequenced for a study of Ad26.COV2.S vaccination and SARS-CoV-2 variants listed by TCRdb under 2021. About the study as a whole: Vaccine-arm donors were drawn from COV1001, a multicentre, randomized, double-blind, placebo-controlled phase I-IIa trial of Ad26.COV2.S in healthy adults. Ad26.COV2.S was given intramuscularly at 5x10^10 or 1x10^11 viral particles, as a single shot or as two shots 56 days apart. The specificity and breadth of SARS-CoV-2-reactive T cell receptors after Ad26.COV2.S vaccination were assessed by TCRbeta repertoire sequencing. The TCR-sequenced set comprised about 32 samples: some 19 Ad26.COV2.S vaccine recipients, 5 placebo recipients and 8 SARS-CoV-2 convalescent individuals. Trial participants were randomized into five groups of five, in which low-dose or high-dose Ad26.COV2.S was given once or twice, or placebo was given on both occasions. Investigators did not know the trial group allocation while performing experiments and assessing outcomes. Results and caveats for the whole study, not just this receptor: The authors noted that the TCR breadth and depth analyses may have underestimated total T cell responses. The study was not powered for comparison of responses between vaccine doses or regimens. Comparable non-spike TCR breadth was observed between vaccine and placebo recipients, consistent with only spike being contained in the vaccine. Compared with placebo recipients, Ad26.COV2.S recipients showed higher spike-specific TCR breadth (P = 0.0014). After vaccination, spike-specific CD8+ and CD4+ T cell responses were reported to show substantial breadth.

In the paper's terms, the treatment or condition label means: some 20 received Ad26.COV2.S at low or high dose, single or two shots; 5 received placebo; per-sample allocation not given. Repertoires of vaccine and placebo recipients were sequenced from samples taken on day 63 after the first injection. Cohort 1b enrolled fewer than 30 adults aged 18-55 years at a single site in Boston, USA, between 29 July and 7 August 2020. Ad26.COV2.S consisted of a replication-incompetent adenovirus type 26 vector by which a prefusion-stabilized SARS-CoV-2 spike protein from the original Wuhan strain was expressed. For this clone: Its antigen remains unidentified. A junction boundary mismatches the germline segment, possibly from a read error.

The immunoSEQ Assay was used to sequence TCRbeta CDR3 regions. After extraction, genomic DNA underwent amplification by bias-controlled multiplex PCR, followed by high-throughput sequencing. The paper's processing steps were these. To quantify the absolute abundance of every unique TCRbeta CDR3 region, sequences were collapsed and filtered. T cell fraction was estimated by normalizing TCRbeta template counts to usable DNA, which was measured by amplifying reference genes present in all nucleated cells. Repertoire TCRs were annotated as SARS-CoV-2-specific by exact matching of V gene, CDR3 amino acid sequence and J gene to a known reactive TCR set. The reference SARS-CoV-2 TCR set was obtained from MIRA and was filtered for enrichment in COVID-19-positive ImmuneCODE repertoires, whereby public or cross-reactive TCRs were removed. Using the MIRA antigens, annotated TCRs were further analysed by specific ORF or by position within an ORF. Depth was the summed frequency of annotated unique rearrangements, while breadth was defined as annotated unique rearrangements over total unique productive rearrangements. TCR breadth was compared between groups using two-sided Wilcoxon rank-sum tests. Here the immuneACCESS table is served through TCRdb, limited to in-frame sequences with V and J called. Missing clones are a known gap in these copies; in checked studies unresolved V genes cover under half, and the rest lacks a known reason. V and J calls and clone size come straight from that table; D and trimming were deduced from the DNA. Counted in this sample were about 220,000 clones; 70% to 90% of them appeared once. Clones ranked in the top ten supply around 11% of the sample.

The CDR3 has 13 amino acids, counting the end cysteine and phenylalanine. Only the CDR3 DNA is retained, 39 bases long and in frame from the first base. The germline V gene provides CDR1 SGHVS and CDR2 FNYEAQ. The source was peripheral blood, collected in a trial of Ad26.COV2.S vaccine versus placebo. The clonotype originates from a person between 18 and 65 years old who received the Ad26.COV2.S COVID-19 vaccine or a placebo. The chain couples TRBV7-6 to TRBJ2-7; the D region possibly corresponds to TRBD2 (6 bases align). The CDR3 region has the sequence CASSLASTYEQYF. The bases read TGTGCCAGCAGCCTAGCGTCCACCTACGAGCAGTACTTC. Supplemented by the reference TRBV7-6 and TRBJ2-7 proteins around the CDR3, the complete variable domain is GAGVSQSPRYKVTKRGQDVALRCDPISGHVSLYWYRQALGQGPEFLTYFNYEAQQDKSGLPNDRFSAERPEGSISTLTIQRTEQRDSAMYRCASSLASTYEQYFGPGTRLTVT.